This T cell receptor beta chain emerged from a study of T cell changes during pregnancy in multiple sclerosis. Profiling relied on immunoSEQ multiplex PCR, and the TCRdb table lists in-frame clones only, not all of them. Among about 35,000 clones listed, 90% were seen once. This clone was detected only once. The TCR comes from a female donor in good health, enrolled as a control in a pregnancy study. Sequences were derived from peripheral blood, sampled in the third trimester of pregnancy.

CDR3 in amino acids: CASSALSGMGTGELFF. CDR3 nucleotides: TGCGCCAGCAGCGCGCTAAGCGGGATGGGCACCGGGGAGCTGTTTTTT. The chain couples TRBV5-1 to TRBJ2-2; 7 bases are shared with TRBD2. The germline V gene encodes CDR1 SGHRS and CDR2 YFSETQ. V was clipped by 4 bases and J by 4 bases; unmatched bases: 10. The CDR3 extends over 16 amino acids.